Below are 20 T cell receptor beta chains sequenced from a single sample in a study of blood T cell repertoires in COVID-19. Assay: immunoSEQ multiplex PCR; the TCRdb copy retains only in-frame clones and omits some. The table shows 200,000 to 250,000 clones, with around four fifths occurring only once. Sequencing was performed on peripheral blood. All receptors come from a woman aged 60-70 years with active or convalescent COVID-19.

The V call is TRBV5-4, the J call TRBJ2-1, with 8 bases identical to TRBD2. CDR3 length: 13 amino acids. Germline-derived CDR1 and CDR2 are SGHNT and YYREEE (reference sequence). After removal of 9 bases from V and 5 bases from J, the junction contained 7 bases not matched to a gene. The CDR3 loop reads CATRGSGNNEQFF. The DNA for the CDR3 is TGTGCCACTCGGGGTAGCGGGAACAATGAGCAGTTCTTC. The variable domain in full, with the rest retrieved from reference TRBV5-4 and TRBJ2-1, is ETGVTQSPTHLIKTRGQQVTLRCSSQSGHNTVSWYQQALGQGPQFIFQYYREEENGRGNFPPRFSGLQFPNYSSELNVNALELDDSALYLCATRGSGNNEQFFGPGTRLTVL.

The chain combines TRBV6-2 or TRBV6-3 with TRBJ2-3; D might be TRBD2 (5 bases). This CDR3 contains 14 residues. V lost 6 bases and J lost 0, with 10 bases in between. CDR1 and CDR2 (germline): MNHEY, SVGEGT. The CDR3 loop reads CASSLWTSTDTQYF. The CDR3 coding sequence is TGTGCCAGCAGCCTTTGGACTAGCACAGATACGCAGTATTTT.

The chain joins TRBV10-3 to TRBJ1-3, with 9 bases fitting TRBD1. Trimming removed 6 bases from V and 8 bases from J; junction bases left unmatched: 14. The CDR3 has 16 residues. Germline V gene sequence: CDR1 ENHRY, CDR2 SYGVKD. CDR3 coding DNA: TGTGCCATCAGGAAATACCGGGACAGGGATGTTGACACCATATATTTT. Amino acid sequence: CAIRKYRDRDVDTIYF.

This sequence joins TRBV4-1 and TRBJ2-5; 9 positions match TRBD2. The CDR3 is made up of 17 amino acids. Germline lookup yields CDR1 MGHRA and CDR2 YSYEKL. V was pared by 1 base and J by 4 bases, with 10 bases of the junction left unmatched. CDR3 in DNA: TGCGCCAGCAGCCAAGGGGGAGTTAGCGGGGGTATAGAGACCCAGTACTTC. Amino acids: CASSQGGVSGGIETQYF.

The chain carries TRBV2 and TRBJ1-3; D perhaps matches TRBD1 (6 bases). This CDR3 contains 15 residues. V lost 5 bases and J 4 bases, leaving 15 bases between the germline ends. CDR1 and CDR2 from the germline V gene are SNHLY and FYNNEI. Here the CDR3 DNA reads TGTGCCAGCAGTTTCGCCTTCAGGGGCGGAAACACCATATATTTT. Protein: CASSFAFRGGNTIYF.

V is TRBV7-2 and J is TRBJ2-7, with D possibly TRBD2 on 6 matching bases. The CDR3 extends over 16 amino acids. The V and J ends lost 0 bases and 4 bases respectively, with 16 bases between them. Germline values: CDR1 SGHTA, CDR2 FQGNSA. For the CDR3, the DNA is TGTGCCAGCAGCTTAGCGAGGGCTAGCGACTCATACGAGCAGTACTTC. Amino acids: CASSLARASDSYEQYF. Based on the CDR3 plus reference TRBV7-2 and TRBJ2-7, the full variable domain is GAGVSQSPSNKVTEKGKDVELRCDPISGHTALYWYRQSLGQGLEFLIYFQGNSAPDKSGLPSDRFSAERTGGSVSTLTIQRTQQEDSAVYLCASSLARASDSYEQYFGPGTRLTVT.

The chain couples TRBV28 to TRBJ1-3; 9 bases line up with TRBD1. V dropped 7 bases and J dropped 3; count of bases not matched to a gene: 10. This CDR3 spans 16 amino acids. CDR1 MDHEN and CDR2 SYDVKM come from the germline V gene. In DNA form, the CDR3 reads TGTGCCAGCACCCTTCCTCAGGGACAGGGTGGAAACACCATATATTTT. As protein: CASTLPQGQGGNTIYF.

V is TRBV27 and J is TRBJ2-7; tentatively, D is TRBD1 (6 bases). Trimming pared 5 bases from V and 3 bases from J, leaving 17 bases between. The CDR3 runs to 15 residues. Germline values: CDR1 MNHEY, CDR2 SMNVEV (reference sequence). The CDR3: CASSIRGNPYYEQYF. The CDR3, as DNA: TGTGCCAGCAGTATCAGGGGAAACCCCTACTACGAGCAGTACTTC.

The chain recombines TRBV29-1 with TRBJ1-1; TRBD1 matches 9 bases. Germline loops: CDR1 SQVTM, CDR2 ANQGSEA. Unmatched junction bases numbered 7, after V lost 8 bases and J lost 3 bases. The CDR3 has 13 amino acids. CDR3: CSYKTGGDTEAFF. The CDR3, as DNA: TGCAGCTATAAGACAGGGGGTGACACTGAAGCTTTCTTT.

This chain's CDR3 is CASSWRRTGTGDRNTIYF. In DNA, the CDR3 is TGTGCCAGCAGCTGGCGACGTACCGGGACAGGGGATCGAAACACCATATATTTT. The V gene is TRBV7-9, the J gene TRBJ1-3, with 10 bases matching TRBD1. V shed 4 bases, J shed 5 bases, and the junction held 14 bases outside the gene matches. The CDR3 has 18 amino acids. The V gene's germline CDR1 is SEHNR and CDR2 FQNEAQ (reference sequence).

The CDR3 DNA sequence: TGTGCCAGCAGCCTCAGGGAGGGCTATGGCTACACCTTC. Translation: CASSLREGYGYTF. V and J are TRBV3-1 (or the pseudogene TRBV3-2) and TRBJ1-2; possibly TRBD1 for D (5 bases). The germline V gene encodes CDR1 LGHDT and CDR2 YNNKEL (reference sequence). Deletions cut 4 bases from V and 4 bases from J, with 10 bases between. This CDR3 spans 13 amino acids.

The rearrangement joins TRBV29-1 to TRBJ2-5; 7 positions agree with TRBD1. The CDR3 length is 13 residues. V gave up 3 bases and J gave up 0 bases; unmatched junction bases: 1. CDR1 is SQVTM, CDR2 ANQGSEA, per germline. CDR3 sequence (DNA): TGCAGCGTTGACAGGGGGTACCAAGAGACCCAGTACTTC. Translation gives CSVDRGYQETQYF.

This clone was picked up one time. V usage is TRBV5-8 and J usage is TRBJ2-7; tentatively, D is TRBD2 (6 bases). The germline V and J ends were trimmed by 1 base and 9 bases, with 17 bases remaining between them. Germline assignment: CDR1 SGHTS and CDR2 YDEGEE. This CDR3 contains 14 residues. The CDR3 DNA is TGTGCCAGCAGCTTGAGCGGGCGTCTCGACGGGCAGTACTTC. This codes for CASSLSGRLDGQYF. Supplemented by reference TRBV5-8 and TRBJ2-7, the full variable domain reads EAGVTQSPTHLIKTRGQQATLRCSPISGHTSVYWYQQALGLGLQFLLWYDEGEERNRGNFPPRFSGRQFPNYSSELNVNALELEDSALYLCASSLSGRLDGQYFGPGTRLTVT.

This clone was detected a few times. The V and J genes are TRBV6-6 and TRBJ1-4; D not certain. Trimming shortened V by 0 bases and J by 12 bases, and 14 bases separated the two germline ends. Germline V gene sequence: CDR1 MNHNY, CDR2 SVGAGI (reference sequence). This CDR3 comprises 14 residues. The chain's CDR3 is CASSYSRLRLELFF. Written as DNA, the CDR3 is TGTGCCAGCAGTTACTCGAGGTTGCGGTTAGAACTGTTTTTT.

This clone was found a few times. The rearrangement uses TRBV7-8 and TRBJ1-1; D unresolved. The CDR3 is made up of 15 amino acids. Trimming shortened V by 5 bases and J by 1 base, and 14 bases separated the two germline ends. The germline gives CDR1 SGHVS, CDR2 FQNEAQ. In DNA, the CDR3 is TGTGCCAGCAGCATAAGTTCGGTTCGGAACACTGAAGCTTTCTTT. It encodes CASSISSVRNTEAFF.

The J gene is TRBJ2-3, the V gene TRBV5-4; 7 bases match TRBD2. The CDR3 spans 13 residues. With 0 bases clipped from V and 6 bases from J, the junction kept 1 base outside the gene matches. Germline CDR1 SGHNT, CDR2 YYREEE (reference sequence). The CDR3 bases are TGTGCCAGCAGCTTGGGACTAGCTGATACGCAGTATTTT. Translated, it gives CASSLGLADTQYF.

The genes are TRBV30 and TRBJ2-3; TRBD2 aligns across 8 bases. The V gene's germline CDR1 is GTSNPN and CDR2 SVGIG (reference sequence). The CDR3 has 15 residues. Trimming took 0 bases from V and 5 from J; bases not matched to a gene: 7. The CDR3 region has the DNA TGTGCCTGGAGTGTCGGAGCGGGAGTTTTAGATACGCAGTATTTT. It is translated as CAWSVGAGVLDTQYF.

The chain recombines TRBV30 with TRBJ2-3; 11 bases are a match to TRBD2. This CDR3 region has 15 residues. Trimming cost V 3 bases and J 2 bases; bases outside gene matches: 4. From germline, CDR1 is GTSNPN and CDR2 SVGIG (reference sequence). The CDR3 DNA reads TGTGCCTGGAGCCCGACTAGCGGGAACACAGATACGCAGTATTTT. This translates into CAWSPTSGNTDTQYF.

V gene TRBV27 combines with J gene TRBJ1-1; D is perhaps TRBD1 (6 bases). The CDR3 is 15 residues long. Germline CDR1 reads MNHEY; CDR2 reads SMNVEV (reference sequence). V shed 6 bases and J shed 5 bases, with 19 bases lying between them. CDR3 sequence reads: CASSLQQGGWTEAFF. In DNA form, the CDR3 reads TGTGCCAGCAGCCTACAACAGGGAGGGTGGACTGAAGCTTTCTTT.

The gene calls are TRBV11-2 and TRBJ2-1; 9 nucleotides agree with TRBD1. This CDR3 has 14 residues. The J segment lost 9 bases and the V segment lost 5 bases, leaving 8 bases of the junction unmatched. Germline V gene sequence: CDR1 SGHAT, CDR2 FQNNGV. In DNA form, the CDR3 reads TGTGCCAGCAGCCTCCGGGACAGGGCGTCTGAGCAGTTCTTC. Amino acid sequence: CASSLRDRASEQFF.